This TCR beta chain stems from a study of early T cells in non-severe SARS-CoV-2 infection. Across the study: Sequencing input comprised bulk RNA from unsorted whole blood; chain pairing was not available.

Individual cDNA molecules received unique molecular identifiers. One entry per CDR3 protein results from TCRdb running MiXCR on the 5' RACE reads. Of about 20,000 distinct CDR3 sequences listed, roughly 4% are singletons. This clonotype qualifies as medium-sized (0.01 to 0.1%). V lost 8 bases to trimming and J lost 8 bases; unmatched junction nucleotides: 6. Germline V gene lookup returns CDR1 MNHEY and CDR2 SMNVEV (reference sequence). The CDR3 contains 13 residues. V gene TRBV27 combines with J gene TRBJ2-1, with 10 bases lining up with TRBD1. The receptor was isolated from an adult who was a healthcare worker with PCR-confirmed SARS-CoV-2 infection or an uninfected control (not recorded which). The specimen was whole blood. The CDR3 sequence: CASQSTGGHEQFF. Written as DNA, the CDR3 is TGTGCCAGCCAATCGACAGGGGGCCATGAGCAGTTCTTC.